These 17 T cell receptor beta chains came from one sample sequenced in a study of T cell repertoires in cytomegalovirus infection. TCRdb itself ran the reads through MiXCR, one entry per CDR3 protein. The sample has about 310,000 distinct CDR3 sequences, 20% to 30% seen once. No antigens are known for them. The specimen comprised cultured PBMCs, sampled from culture after CMV antigen stimulation. The receptors were gathered from a human donor in good health (CMV status not recorded). Some clones in this sample may be carry-over from other donors' samples.

V gene TRBV6-2 or TRBV6-3 combines with J gene TRBJ2-5, with TRBD2 identical over 7 bases. The trim removed 6 bases at V and 2 bases at J, leaving 6 bases unmatched. The CDR3 extends over 14 amino acids. The germline CDR1 and CDR2 sequences are MNHEY and SVGEGT. The CDR3 DNA sequence: TGTGCCAGCAGGGGACTAACGGCGCAAGAGACCCAGTACTTC. This codes for CASRGLTAQETQYF.

The chain employs TRBV5-5 and TRBJ1-1; the D gene is possibly TRBD1 (5 bases). Per germline, CDR1 SGHKS and CDR2 YYEKEE (reference sequence). The length of the CDR3 is 14 residues. The V gene lost 1 base and the J gene lost 1 base, with 8 bases spanning the gap. The CDR3 region is CASSLRGTNTEAFF. In nucleotides, the CDR3 is TGTGCCAGCAGCTTGAGAGGGACGAACACTGAAGCTTTCTTT. The whole variable domain, filled in from reference TRBV5-5 and TRBJ1-1, reads DAGVTQSPTHLIKTRGQQVTLRCSPISGHKSVSWYQQVLGQGPQFIFQYYEKEERGRGNFPDRFSARQFPNYSSELNVNALLLGDSALYLCASSLRGTNTEAFFGQGTRLTVV.

CDR3 DNA sequence: TGCAGCGTTGGAGCCAGGGGAACAGATACGCAGTATTTT. Amino acids: CSVGARGTDTQYF. The V call is TRBV29-1, the J call TRBJ2-3; possibly TRBD1 for D (6 bases). Trimming took off 4 bases at V and 3 bases at J, with 11 bases between the two ends. Germline values: CDR1 SQVTM, CDR2 ANQGSEA. The CDR3 length is 13 residues.

The gene calls are TRBV24-1 and TRBJ2-3; 7 bases align to TRBD1. V lost 2 bases and J lost 3; bases outside the gene matches: 7. In germline, CDR1 is KGHDR, CDR2 SFDVKD. This CDR3 is built from 16 residues. CDR3 bases: TGTGCCACCAGTGATTCCCGACAGGGTTGGACAGATACGCAGTATTTT. This sequence encodes CATSDSRQGWTDTQYF.

This clonotype has at least ten counts. The chain combines TRBV7-8 with TRBJ1-1; D is undetermined. The CDR3 is 13 amino acids. The V and J ends lost 6 bases and 2 bases respectively, with 10 bases between them. The germline gives CDR1 SGHVS, CDR2 FQNEAQ. In DNA form, the CDR3 reads TGTGCCAGCAGATCGGGAGGCAACACTGAAGCTTTCTTT. This encodes CASRSGGNTEAFF.

A remark on this clonotype: A junction boundary mismatches the germline segment, possibly from a read error. The chain joins TRBV7-2 to TRBJ1-2, with 8 bases that match TRBD1. CDR1 and CDR2 (germline): SGHTA, FQGNSA. This CDR3 is 14 amino acids long. The CDR3 bases are TGTCCCAGCAGCTTGGACAGGGCGGGGGTGGGCTACACCTTC. Translated, it gives CPSSLDRAGVGYTF. The full variable domain, in which reference TRBV7-2 and TRBJ1-2 provide the parts outside the CDR3, is GAGVSQSPSNKVTEKGKDVELRCDPISGHTALYWYRQSLGQGLEFLIYFQGNSAPDKSGLPSDRFSAERTGGSVSTLTIQRTQQEDSAVYLCPSSLDRAGVGYTFGSGTRLTVV.

This sequence joins TRBV6-8 and TRBJ1-5; D call uncertain. Germline V gene lookup returns CDR1 MNHGY and CDR2 SAAAGT. This CDR3 has 16 residues. The V and J ends lost 4 bases and 4 bases respectively, with 17 bases between them. The CDR3 reads CASSLNRGLGNQPQHF. In nucleotides, the CDR3 is TGTGCCAGCAGTTTAAATCGAGGGCTCGGGAATCAGCCCCAGCATTTT.

The V gene is TRBV7-2, the J gene TRBJ2-7; D not certain. The CDR3 covers 13 residues. V shed 8 bases and J shed 3 bases, with 14 bases lying between them. Germline values: CDR1 SGHTA, CDR2 FQGNSA. The CDR3 spells CASSSFGNYEQYF. The CDR3 bases are TGTGCCAGCTCTTCGTTTGGGAACTACGAGCAGTACTTC.

The J gene is TRBJ2-3, the V gene TRBV5-1; no clear D. CDR1 and CDR2 from the germline V gene are SGHRS and YFSETQ. The CDR3 extends over 15 amino acids. Trimming cost V 3 bases and J 4 bases, with 15 bases left between them. The CDR3 loop reads CASSWTTRGADTQYF. CDR3 sequence (DNA): TGCGCCAGCAGCTGGACCACACGAGGCGCAGATACGCAGTATTTT.

J is TRBJ1-4 and V is TRBV7-9; D is unresolved. CDR1 is SEHNR, CDR2 FQNEAQ, per germline (reference sequence). Trimming cost V 1 base and J 8 bases, with 5 bases left between them. CDR3 size: 12 residues. The CDR3 here is CASSLGLEKLFF. The CDR3 nucleotides read TGTGCCAGCAGCTTAGGTCTGGAAAAACTGTTTTTT. Looking up the rest from reference TRBV7-9 and TRBJ1-4 gives the full variable domain: DTGVSQNPRHKITKRGQNVTFRCDPISEHNRLYWYRQTLGQGPEFLTYFQNEAQLEKSRLLSDRFSAERPKGSFSTLEIQRTEQGDSAMYLCASSLGLEKLFFGSGTQLSVL.

The chain combines TRBV29-1 with TRBJ2-1, with D perhaps TRBD2 (6 bases). This CDR3 region has 12 residues. Germline CDR1 SQVTM, CDR2 ANQGSEA. The V and J ends lost 2 bases and 7 bases respectively, with 9 bases between them. The CDR3 sequence: CSVEPGVNEQFF. CDR3 nucleotide sequence: TGCAGCGTTGAACCGGGAGTAAATGAGCAGTTCTTC.

The chain joins TRBV29-1 to TRBJ1-2, with TRBD1 matching 8 bases. V shed 7 bases and J 6 bases; nucleotides not matched to a gene: 7. The germline CDR1 and CDR2 sequences are SQVTM and ANQGSEA. This CDR3 contains 12 residues. This CDR3 reads CSALTGADGYTF. CDR3 nucleotides: TGCAGCGCCTTGACAGGGGCAGATGGCTACACCTTC.

This clonotype showed up just a few times. The genes are TRBV6-2 or TRBV6-3 and TRBJ2-5; no definite D call. Between the trimmed V and J ends, which lost 0 bases and 2 bases, there was a span of 10 bases. CDR1 MNHEY and CDR2 SVGEGT come from the germline V gene. The CDR3 contains 15 residues. The CDR3 bases are TGTGCCAGCAGTTACTCCGCTGGTGATCAAGAGACCCAGTACTTC. Translation: CASSYSAGDQETQYF.

The CDR3: CATFGPGLGSYEQYF. The CDR3, as DNA: TGTGCCACCTTTGGGCCTGGATTAGGATCCTACGAGCAGTACTTC. This chain links TRBV10-3 with TRBJ2-7; D not certain. Per the germline V gene, CDR1 is ENHRY and CDR2 is SYGVKD. The CDR3 spans 15 residues. Trimming cost V 10 bases and J 1 base, with 20 bases left between them.

The chain combines TRBV7-2 with TRBJ2-5; TRBD1 might be the D (6 bases). CDR3 length equals 16 residues. Germline-derived CDR1 and CDR2 are SGHTA and FQGNSA. Trimming pared 2 bases from V and 5 bases from J, leaving 18 bases between. In DNA form, the CDR3 reads TGTGCCAGCAGCTTATTCGGTCAGGGGTTAGGCGAGACCCAGTACTTC. It encodes CASSLFGQGLGETQYF.

This clonotype was detected once. CDR3 DNA sequence: TGTGCCAGCAGTTCTCCGGCCCGGCAGAATGAGCAGTTCTTC. The encoded protein is CASSSPARQNEQFF. The chain joins TRBV11-3 to TRBJ2-1; no firm D call. The CDR3 totals 14 residues. Germline loops: CDR1 SGHNT, CDR2 YENEEA. Trimming stripped 6 bases from V and 7 bases from J, with 16 bases between.

This clonotype appeared many times. The V and J genes are TRBV7-2 and TRBJ1-5; 7 bases agree with TRBD1. Germline CDR1 and CDR2: SGHTA and FQGNSA. V lost 5 bases to trimming and J lost 7 bases; unmatched junction nucleotides: 5. The CDR3 runs to 13 residues. The CDR3 protein is CASSDRVGQPQHF. CDR3 nucleotide sequence: TGTGCCAGCAGCGACAGGGTTGGGCAGCCCCAGCATTTT.